A selection of T cell receptor beta chains follows, all from one sample in a study of STAT5B mutations in CD4+ large granular lymphocyte leukemia. Clones were read by immunoSEQ multiplex PCR, and TCRdb kept only the in-frame ones, dropping some. Counted here are about 32,000 clones, 85% occurring once; the ten biggest clones make up less than 4.5%. The sample consisted of CD4+ T cells from blood buffy coats. Receptors were obtained from a human donor in good health. The CDR3 runs from the conserved cysteine through the conserved F or W. The order of the fields is J gene, D gene, clone size, V gene, CDR3 DNA, CDR3 protein. The D gene is left open where the match is weak. Not all rows give a size; the values are once, few, many and, for expanded clones, a class.

j_call: TRBJ2-7
d_call: -
clone_size: -
v_call: TRBV11-2
cdr3_nt: TGTGCCAGCAGCCCCCAGGGGGGCGGGAGCTACGAGCAGTACTTC
cdr3_aa: CASSPQGGGSYEQYF

j_call: TRBJ2-2
d_call: -
clone_size: -
v_call: TRBV10-1
cdr3_nt: TGCGCCAGCAGTGAGATCAGCGAGACCGGGGAGCTGTTTTTT
cdr3_aa: CASSEISETGELFF

j_call: TRBJ2-1
d_call: -
clone_size: once
v_call: TRBV27
cdr3_nt: TGTGCCAGCTCACTTGGGCTGATTTACAATGAGCAGTTCTTC
cdr3_aa: CASSLGLIYNEQFF

j_call: TRBJ2-7
d_call: TRBD1
clone_size: -
v_call: TRBV27
cdr3_nt: TGTGCCAGCAGAGATTCCGGGACAGGGAGTTCCTACGAGCAGTACTTC
cdr3_aa: CASRDSGTGSSYEQYF

j_call: TRBJ1-5
d_call: -
clone_size: once
v_call: TRBV2
cdr3_nt: TGTGCCAGCAGTGAGCAGGGAGGGAGGAGTAATCAGCCCCAGCATTTT
cdr3_aa: CASSEQGGRSNQPQHF

j_call: TRBJ1-1
d_call: -
clone_size: -
v_call: TRBV27
cdr3_nt: TGTGCCAGCAGTTTAGACAGAAAATGGGGCACTGAAGCTTTCTTT
cdr3_aa: CASSLDRKWGTEAFF

j_call: TRBJ2-7
d_call: TRBD2
clone_size: -
v_call: TRBV6-1
cdr3_nt: TGTGCCAGCATCCCCGGGACTAGCGGCACCTACGAGCAGTACTTC
cdr3_aa: CASIPGTSGTYEQYF

j_call: TRBJ2-7
d_call: -
clone_size: -
v_call: TRBV11-2
cdr3_nt: TGTGCCAGCAGCCTCAGCGGTACCAGCTCCTACGAGCAGTACTTC
cdr3_aa: CASSLSGTSSYEQYF

j_call: TRBJ2-3
d_call: -
clone_size: -
v_call: TRBV15
cdr3_nt: TGTGCCACCAGCGTCTACAGTAGGCATACGCAGTATTTT
cdr3_aa: CATSVYSRHTQYF

j_call: TRBJ2-1
d_call: TRBD2
clone_size: -
v_call: TRBV27
cdr3_nt: TGTGCCAGCAGAAAAGGCGGGAGCAATGATGAGCAGTTCTTC
cdr3_aa: CASRKGGSNDEQFF

j_call: TRBJ2-1
d_call: TRBD1
clone_size: few
v_call: TRBV2
cdr3_nt: TGTGCCAGCAGTGTCCGGGGACAGATCACCAATGAGCAGTTCTTC
cdr3_aa: CASSVRGQITNEQFF

j_call: TRBJ1-5
d_call: -
clone_size: -
v_call: TRBV9
cdr3_nt: TGTGCCAGCAGCGTAAACGCCCAAAGCAATCAGCCCCAGCATTTT
cdr3_aa: CASSVNAQSNQPQHF

j_call: TRBJ2-1
d_call: TRBD1
clone_size: -
v_call: TRBV9
cdr3_nt: TGTGCCAGCAGCGTAGGGGACAGTAGGGGTGAGCAGTTCTTC
cdr3_aa: CASSVGDSRGEQFF

j_call: TRBJ2-7
d_call: TRBD1
clone_size: -
v_call: TRBV19
cdr3_nt: TGTGCCACCCGGGACAGGGGGTTCCGAAACGAGCAGTACTTC
cdr3_aa: CATRDRGFRNEQYF

j_call: TRBJ2-7
d_call: -
clone_size: -
v_call: TRBV6-1
cdr3_nt: TGTGCCAGCAGTGAAACGACCCGAGAGCATTTC
cdr3_aa: CASSETTREHF

j_call: TRBJ2-3
d_call: -
clone_size: -
v_call: TRBV11-3
cdr3_nt: TGTGCCAGCAGCTTAGGAGGCATCACAGATACGCAGTATTTT
cdr3_aa: CASSLGGITDTQYF

j_call: TRBJ1-5
d_call: -
clone_size: -
v_call: TRBV30
cdr3_nt: TGTGCCTGGAGTGTAAGACAGTCTAATCAGCCCCAGCATTTT
cdr3_aa: CAWSVRQSNQPQHF

j_call: TRBJ2-1
d_call: TRBD2
clone_size: -
v_call: TRBV9
cdr3_nt: TGTGCCAGCAGCGCTACTAGCGGTCTGGCTCCTGAGCAGTTCTTC
cdr3_aa: CASSATSGLAPEQFF

j_call: TRBJ2-2
d_call: -
clone_size: -
v_call: TRBV9
cdr3_nt: TGTGCCAGCAGTGCCTGGGAGACCGGGGAGCTGTTTTTT
cdr3_aa: CASSAWETGELFF

j_call: TRBJ2-4
d_call: -
clone_size: -
v_call: TRBV6-5
cdr3_nt: TGTGCCAGCAGGCCACAGATTTCCCCCGTCCTTCAGTACTTC
cdr3_aa: CASRPQISPVLQYF

j_call: TRBJ2-3
d_call: TRBD2
clone_size: -
v_call: TRBV30
cdr3_nt: TGTGCCTGGAGCCCGGGGGGAGTGACTAGCACAGATACGCAGTATTTT
cdr3_aa: CAWSPGGVTSTDTQYF

j_call: TRBJ1-1
d_call: -
clone_size: -
v_call: TRBV6-6
cdr3_nt: TGTGCCAGCAGTTACACGAAGAGCACTGAAGCTTTCTTT
cdr3_aa: CASSYTKSTEAFF